Below, 13 T cell receptor beta chains from the same sample are listed, as sequenced in a study of immune reconstitution after stem cell transplant in scleroderma. In TCRdb, the RT-PCR reads were re-called with MiXCR into one record per CDR3 protein. This table holds a few thousand distinct CDR3 sequences, 3.6% found once. This material was collected before or after autologous hematopoietic stem cell transplantation (not recorded which). Receptors originate from a human donor with systemic sclerosis.

By share of the sample, this clonotype is medium-sized. The chain joins TRBV11-3 to TRBJ2-7; TRBD2 is a possible D gene (5 bases). Between the trimmed V and J ends, which lost 1 base and 7 bases, there was a span of 11 bases. Germline assignment: CDR1 SGHNT and CDR2 YENEEA. This CDR3 has 13 amino acids. CDR3 loop: CASSLGIGGEQYF. CDR3 DNA: TGTGCCAGCAGCTTAGGAATCGGCGGGGAGCAGTACTTC.

By its share, this clonotype is medium-sized. As the CDR3 is not closed by the conserved phenylalanine or tryptophan, this likely results from a read error. Because the CDR3's place on the DNA is in doubt, the DNA is left out and the CDR3 is given as listed by TCRdb. This chain uses TRBV15 with TRBJ2-7. Germline V CDR1 and CDR2: LNHNV, YYDKDF (reference sequence). The CDR3 has 9 amino acids, counting both end residues. The CDR3 reads CATPADETP.

There are many counts of this clonotype. The chain joins TRBV20-1 to TRBJ2-7; D remains unclear. The CDR3 contains 14 residues. Germline CDR1 is DFQATT and CDR2 is SNEGSKA (reference sequence). Trimming took off 7 bases at V and 2 bases at J, with 18 bases between the two ends. The CDR3 nucleotides read TGCAGTGTTCCTCGGGCGGCTTCTCCCTACGAGCAGTACTTC. Translation gives CSVPRAASPYEQYF.

About this clonotype itself: Sequence at one end of the junction differs from germline and may be a read error. The rearrangement uses TRBV6-6 and TRBJ2-1, with D uncertain. The germline V gene encodes CDR1 MNHNY and CDR2 SVGAGI (reference sequence). The CDR3 has 14 amino acids. In nucleotides, the CDR3 is TGTACCAGCAGTTACTCCTCAGCCTACAATGAGCAGTTCTTC. This gives the protein CTSSYSSAYNEQFF.

This rearrangement joins TRBV7-6 to TRBJ2-3, with 8 positions matching TRBD2. The CDR3 spans 15 residues. Unmatched junction bases numbered 5, after V lost 2 bases and J lost 4 bases. The germline CDR1 and CDR2 sequences are SGHVS and FNYEAQ. In nucleotides, the CDR3 is TGTGCCAGCAGCTTAATAGGGACTAGTCCAGATACGCAGTATTTT. This gives the protein CASSLIGTSPDTQYF.

This clonotype qualifies as medium-sized. J is TRBJ1-1 and V is TRBV7-2, with TRBD1 as a possible D gene (5 bases). The germline V gene encodes CDR1 SGHTA and CDR2 FQGNSA. V lost 5 bases, J lost 1 base, and 8 bases lay in between. This CDR3 contains 13 residues. CDR3 in amino acids: CASSLQGNTEAFF. The DNA of the CDR3 is TGTGCCAGCAGCCTTCAGGGGAACACTGAAGCTTTCTTT. Supplemented by reference TRBV7-2 and TRBJ1-1, the full variable domain reads GAGVSQSPSNKVTEKGKDVELRCDPISGHTALYWYRQSLGQGLEFLIYFQGNSAPDKSGLPSDRFSAERTGGSVSTLTIQRTQQEDSAVYLCASSLQGNTEAFFGQGTRLTVV.

Relative to its sample, this clonotype is medium-sized (0.01 to 0.1%). The rearrangement joins TRBV20-1 to TRBJ1-6, with D tentatively TRBD1 (6 bases). Per the germline V gene, CDR1 is DFQATT and CDR2 is SNEGSKA (reference sequence). This CDR3 has 16 residues. V lost 4 bases and J 2 bases, leaving 15 bases between the germline ends. CDR3 in amino acids: CSATGGSLTYNSPLHF. In DNA, the CDR3 is TGCAGTGCTACCGGGGGCAGCCTAACCTATAATTCACCCCTCCACTTT.

Relative to its sample, this clonotype is medium-sized. The CDR3: CATSMGLDTDTQYF. The CDR3, as DNA: TGTGCCACCAGTATGGGGCTCGACACAGATACGCAGTATTTT. V usage is TRBV15 and J usage is TRBJ2-3; TRBD1 is a possible D gene (5 bases). With 6 bases removed from V and 2 bases from J, the gap between germline ends came to 12 bases. Germline V gene lookup returns CDR1 LNHNV and CDR2 YYDKDF (reference sequence). The CDR3 is 14 residues long. Together with reference TRBV15 and TRBJ2-3, the CDR3 gives the full variable domain: DAMVIQNPRYQVTQFGKPVTLSCSQTLNHNVMYWYQQKSSQAPKLLFHYYDKDFNNEADTPDNFQSRRPNTSFCFLDIRSPGLGDTAMYLCATSMGLDTDTQYFGPGTRLTVL.

This clonotype showed up just a few times. A much larger clonotype is one base distant, so this may be a read error. The J gene is TRBJ2-5, the V gene TRBV20-1; TRBD2 matches 7 bases. CDR1 and CDR2 (germline): DFQATT, SNEGSKA (reference sequence). This CDR3 region has 14 residues. The CDR3 region is CGTTLAITSATQYF. The CDR3 DNA follows: TGCGGTACAACTCTAGCTATCACTAGCGCGACCCAGTACTTC.

This clonotype is labeled as medium-sized (0.01 to 0.1%). This CDR3 is CASSLVGGPEAFF. The CDR3 nucleotides are TGCGCCAGCAGCTTGGTTGGGGGCCCTGAAGCTTTCTTT. The chain combines TRBV5-1 with TRBJ1-1; D perhaps matches TRBD1 (6 bases). The CDR3 is 13 amino acids. Looked up from germline, CDR1 is SGHRS and CDR2 is YFSETQ. Between the trimmed V and J ends, which lost 0 bases and 6 bases, there was a span of 9 bases.

In its sample, this clonotype ranks as medium-sized. The rearrangement joins TRBV2 to TRBJ2-1, with 8 positions matching TRBD2. CDR1 is SNHLY, CDR2 FYNNEI, per germline. This CDR3 contains 14 residues. Trimming at V came to 4 bases and at J to 3 bases, leaving 2 bases not matched to a gene. CDR3 residues: CASSVLAGYNEQFF. CDR3 coding DNA: TGTGCCAGCAGTGTTCTAGCGGGCTACAATGAGCAGTTCTTC.

This clonotype is medium-sized. This chain links TRBV20-1 with TRBJ1-2, with a weak D call TRBD1 (5 bases). Trimming shortened V by 2 bases and J by 1 base, and 17 bases separated the two germline ends. Germline values: CDR1 DFQATT, CDR2 SNEGSKA (reference sequence). The CDR3 spans 16 residues. CDR3 nucleotides: TGCAGTGCTAGAAGCAGGGATCAAAAAGTTAACTATGGCTACACCTTC. Protein product: CSARSRDQKVNYGYTF.

This clonotype is medium-sized. J is TRBJ2-1 and V is TRBV20-1; TRBD2 agrees at 9 bases. Per germline, CDR1 DFQATT and CDR2 SNEGSKA (reference sequence). The CDR3 spans 15 residues. V lost 2 bases to trimming and J lost 6 bases; unmatched junction nucleotides: 8. The CDR3 region is CSARLAGSPTNEQFF. The CDR3 DNA reads TGCAGTGCTAGACTAGCGGGATCCCCCACCAATGAGCAGTTCTTC.